The present TCR beta chain was sequenced within a study of regulatory T cells in long-lasting Graves disease. Time point meaning: persistent/refractory GD, antithyroid drugs over 5 years with positive TRAb. Generation of the TCR library employed RNA extracted from PBMCs. Nine milliliters of peripheral blood were taken and placed in EDTA tubes. CDR3 length: 14 residues. CDR1 MNHNS and CDR2 SASEGT come from the germline V gene. V lost 6 bases, J lost 2 bases, and 5 bases stayed unmatched. Study-wide findings and caveats: Compared with new cases, persistent Graves' patients showed reduced TCR diversity. The study found TRBV28, TRBJ1-2 and TRBJ2-5 favored in persistent disease.

Sequencing libraries for TCR beta were prepared with iRepertoire HTBI primers and Arm-PCR of CDR3 regions. One entry per CDR3 protein, called by TCRdb with MiXCR from the multiplex PCR reads. Of around 450,000 distinct CDR3 sequences in the sample, about a fifth were seen once. For this clonotype: Its antigen is unknown. With a much larger clone just one base away, this may be a read error.

The starting material was peripheral blood mononuclear cells (PBMCs), obtained when the disease was refractory, from a patient treated with antithyroid drugs. The chain uses TRBV6-1 and TRBJ1-2, with TRBD1 identical over 8 bases. This TCR was sampled from a female donor with Graves disease. The CDR3 sequence is CASRTRQGNYGYTF. The CDR3 DNA sequence: TGTGCCAGCAGAACCCGACAGGGGAACTATGGCTACACCTTC.